Following are 14 T cell receptor beta chains from one sample sequenced in a study of cytomegalovirus exposure and HLA in healthy donors. PCR used 60 Vbeta primers and 13 Jbeta primers. TCRdb's table, derived via immunoSEQ multiplex PCR, lists solely in-frame clones and lacks some. The table lists under 150,000 clones, about 80% of them singletons, with approximately 1.8% in the top ten. Sequenced: PBMCs. These receptors came from a woman aged 45-65 years in good health and CMV-seronegative.

In nucleotides, the CDR3 is TGTGCCAGCAGCCAGGGGGTTACTGAAGCTTTCTTT. Encoded protein: CASSQGVTEAFF. This rearrangement joins TRBV6-5 to TRBJ1-1, with 7 nucleotides matching TRBD1. Trimming cost V 6 bases and J 5 bases; bases outside gene matches: 3. The CDR3 extends over 12 amino acids. CDR1 is MNHEY, CDR2 SVGAGI, per germline.

The J gene is TRBJ1-5, the V gene TRBV6-1, with a possible D match to TRBD1 (6 bases). V was pared by 10 bases and J by 1 base, with 14 bases between. Germline loops: CDR1 MNHNS, CDR2 SASEGT. There are 14 residues in the CDR3. The CDR3 protein is CATRQAASNQPQHF. In DNA form, the CDR3 reads TGTGCCACAAGACAGGCTGCCAGCAATCAGCCCCAGCATTTT.

The J gene is TRBJ2-2, the V gene TRBV7-2; D is ambiguous. The CDR3 covers 14 residues. From germline, CDR1 is SGHTA and CDR2 FQGNSA. V lost 5 bases to trimming and J lost 0 bases, with 7 bases between them. CDR3: CASSRQANTGELFF. DNA for the CDR3: TGTGCCAGCAGCCGTCAGGCGAACACCGGGGAGCTGTTTTTT.

The J gene is TRBJ2-2, the V gene TRBV27; D is ambiguous. The CDR3 is 15 residues long. The V gene's germline CDR1 is MNHEY and CDR2 SMNVEV (reference sequence). V was pared by 0 bases and J by 6 bases, with 11 bases between. CDR3 bases: TGTGCCAGCAGTTTATCCCCCGACAAGGCCGGGGAGCTGTTTTTT. It translates to CASSLSPDKAGELFF.

This clone was counted a single time. In DNA, the CDR3 is TGTGCCAGCAGCGTAGCTAGCGGGGTCACGGGGGAGCTGTTTTTT. Translated, it gives CASSVASGVTGELFF. The chain combines TRBV9 with TRBJ2-2; 9 bases line up with TRBD2. Germline V gene sequence: CDR1 SGDLS, CDR2 YYNGEE. The CDR3 has 15 residues. The J segment lost 8 bases and the V segment lost 0 bases, leaving 5 bases of the junction unmatched.

The V call is TRBV7-2, the J call TRBJ2-3; TRBD2 is a possible D gene (6 bases). V shed 3 bases and J shed 6 bases, with 19 bases lying between them. CDR3 length: 16 residues. Germline V CDR1 and CDR2: SGHTA, FQGNSA. The CDR3 spells CASSFQTRSRPDTQYF. In DNA, the CDR3 is TGTGCCAGCAGCTTCCAGACTAGGTCACGACCGGATACGCAGTATTTT.

This CDR3 is CASSLLTGNANTIYF. CDR3 DNA: TGTGCCAGCAGCTTGCTTACGGGGAATGCAAACACCATATATTTT. The chain employs TRBV7-9 and TRBJ1-3; no clear D. Trimming shortened V by 3 bases and J by 6 bases, and 15 bases separated the two germline ends. Germline V gene sequence: CDR1 SEHNR, CDR2 FQNEAQ (reference sequence). The CDR3 is made up of 15 amino acids.

V gene TRBV7-7 combines with J gene TRBJ2-5; D unresolved. The V gene lost 9 bases and the J gene lost 1 base, with 12 bases spanning the gap. The CDR3 covers 13 residues. CDR1 is SSHAT and CDR2 is FNYEAQ in the germline V gene (reference sequence). CDR3 bases: TGTGCCAGTCAAGCAGGCCCCCAAGAGACCCAGTACTTC. Its translation: CASQAGPQETQYF. Drawing the rest from reference TRBV7-7 and TRBJ2-5, the complete variable domain is GAGVSQSPRYKVTKRGQDVTLRCDPISSHATLYWYQQALGQGPEFLTYFNYEAQPDKSGLPSDRFSAERPEGSISTLTIQRTEQRDSAMYRCASQAGPQETQYFGPGTRLLVL.

V gene TRBV5-1 combines with J gene TRBJ2-1, with 7 bases lining up with TRBD1. With V trimmed by 4 bases and J by 9 bases, 7 bases remained unmatched. Germline V gene sequence: CDR1 SGHRS, CDR2 YFSETQ. The CDR3 runs to 13 residues. CDR3 in amino acids: CASSSTGVGEQFF. In DNA, the CDR3 is TGCGCCAGCAGCAGTACAGGGGTCGGTGAGCAGTTCTTC.

This chain connects TRBV6-5 to TRBJ1-1; 7 bases map to TRBD1. The germline V gene encodes CDR1 MNHEY and CDR2 SVGAGI. The J segment lost 6 bases and the V segment lost 8 bases, leaving 9 bases of the junction unmatched. This CDR3 has 13 amino acids. CDR3 sequence reads: CASHVRGEAEAFF. CDR3 nucleotide sequence: TGTGCCAGCCATGTCAGGGGGGAAGCTGAAGCTTTCTTT.

CDR3 residues: CASSRGTALNEKLFF. CDR3 sequence (DNA): TGTGCCAGTAGTAGAGGGACAGCTCTCAATGAAAAACTGTTTTTT. This chain links TRBV19 with TRBJ1-4, with 7 positions matching TRBD1. This CDR3 spans 15 amino acids. J was trimmed by 5 bases and V by 4 bases; bases with no gene match: 7. Germline CDR1 is LNHDA and CDR2 is SQIVND (reference sequence).

As DNA, the CDR3 is TGTGCCAGCAGCCCTTTGTCTAGGGGGCGAAACTATGGCTACACCTTC. Protein product: CASSPLSRGRNYGYTF. The J gene is TRBJ1-2, the V gene TRBV9, with 7 bases identical to TRBD1. Unmatched junction bases numbered 11, after V lost 4 bases and J lost 2 bases. This CDR3 contains 16 residues. CDR1 and CDR2 from the germline V gene are SGDLS and YYNGEE.

This clone was counted between two and nine times. The V and J genes are TRBV21-1 and TRBJ2-7; the DNA was not compared with TRBD1, the D call given in the table. TRBV21-1 represents a pseudogene. The CDR3 length is 14 residues. CDR3 bases: TGTGCCAGCAGCAAAGGACAAAGAGAGTACGAGCAGTACGTC. This codes for CASSKGQREYEQYV.

This rearrangement joins TRBV4-1 to TRBJ2-6; D possibly corresponds to TRBD1 (6 bases). Trimming took 4 bases from V and 2 from J, leaving 9 bases between them. CDR1 is MGHRA and CDR2 is YSYEKL in the germline V gene. The CDR3 is made up of 15 amino acids. The CDR3 reads CASSPYRAGANVLTF. CDR3 coding DNA: TGCGCCAGCAGCCCTTACAGGGCTGGGGCCAACGTCCTGACTTTC.